What follows are 23 T cell receptor beta chains derived from one specimen sequenced in a study of Graves' ophthalmopathy and Graves' hyperthyroidism. Scientists amplified the TCR beta CDR3 regions from RNA transcripts. A first-round RT-PCR used HTBI primers, followed by a second-round multiplex PCR. Via MiXCR, TCRdb re-called the multiplex PCR reads, giving one row per CDR3 protein. Of about 740,000 distinct CDR3 sequences in the sample, 40% were seen once. Sequences were obtained from peripheral blood. Source of these receptors: an adult man with Graves' ophthalmopathy.

Notes on this clonotype: This sequence may be a read error, since a much larger clone differs from it by one base. In this CDR3 the conserved last residue, phenylalanine or tryptophan, is missing, so a read error is likely. The chain uses TRBV7-9 and TRBJ2-7; either TRBD1 or TRBD2 may supply D (5 bases each). V was clipped by 0 bases and J by 1 base, with 7 bases between them. The CDR3 is 14 amino acids. The germline gives CDR1 SEHNR, CDR2 FQNEAQ (reference sequence). In nucleotides, the CDR3 is TGTGCCAGCAGCTTAGCGGGGGAGTCCTACGAGCAGTACTAC. Amino acids: CASSLAGESYEQYY.

The gene calls are TRBV6-5 and TRBJ1-6, with 9 bases that match TRBD1. This CDR3 is 15 amino acids long. The ends lost 8 bases at V and 8 bases at J; junction bases unmatched: 10. Germline V lookup: CDR1 MNHEY, CDR2 SVGAGI. The CDR3 nucleotides are TGTGCCAGCGTACGGCCGGGACAGGGAGATTCACCCCTCCACTTT. Its translation is CASVRPGQGDSPLHF.

This clonotype turned up a few times. V usage is TRBV5-1 and J usage is TRBJ2-5; TRBD1 matches at 12 bases. The CDR3 is 16 amino acids. Germline V lookup: CDR1 SGHRS, CDR2 YFSETQ. V was pared by 3 bases and J by 6 bases, with 9 bases of the junction left unmatched. CDR3 sequence (DNA): TGCGCCAGCAGCTGGACCGGGACAGGGGGCGAGAAGACCCAGTACTTC. Amino acid sequence: CASSWTGTGGEKTQYF.

The chain recombines TRBV5-6 with TRBJ2-5; 11 bases fit TRBD1. The CDR3 is 14 residues long. From germline, CDR1 is SGHDT and CDR2 YYEEEE. V shed 4 bases and J 2 bases; nucleotides not matched to a gene: 1. The CDR3: CASSGTGGQETQYF. The CDR3 bases are TGTGCCAGCAGCGGGACAGGGGGACAAGAGACCCAGTACTTC.

This clonotype was observed once. The chain joins TRBV19 to TRBJ2-1, with 9 bases fitting TRBD1. Looked up from germline, CDR1 is LNHDA and CDR2 is SQIVND (reference sequence). V lost 9 bases, J lost 4 bases, and 7 bases stayed unmatched. The CDR3 covers 14 residues. CDR3 coding DNA: TGTGCCAGCAGCTTTGGGACAGGGTACAATGAGCAGTTCTTC. Its protein is CASSFGTGYNEQFF.

The rearrangement uses TRBV5-1 and TRBJ1-1, with TRBD1 identical over 8 bases. Germline CDR1 SGHRS, CDR2 YFSETQ. The CDR3 runs 13 residues. V shed 9 bases and J 3 bases; nucleotides not matched to a gene: 7. The CDR3 DNA reads TGCGCCACATCAGGGGGCCGGGACACTGAAGCTTTCTTT. Translation: CATSGGRDTEAFF.

This clonotype was seen a handful of times. The chain employs TRBV2 and TRBJ2-7, with D unresolved. Germline V gene lookup returns CDR1 SNHLY and CDR2 FYNNEI. The length of the CDR3 is 16 residues. Trimming pared 5 bases from V and 1 base from J, leaving 18 bases between. The CDR3 sequence is CASSSPTWTGSYEQYF. DNA for the CDR3: TGTGCCAGCAGTTCCCCTACTTGGACGGGTTCCTACGAGCAGTACTTC.

This clonotype has a count of ten or more. This chain uses TRBV11-2 with TRBJ1-2; D remains ambiguous. The V end lost 1 base, the J end lost 2 bases, and 8 bases lay between the germline ends. Germline V gene lookup returns CDR1 SGHAT and CDR2 FQNNGV. The CDR3 sequence is 14 residues long. The CDR3 spells CASSLGGGNYGYTF. CDR3 sequence (DNA): TGTGCCAGCAGCTTAGGGGGAGGGAACTATGGCTACACCTTC.

For this clonotype: Being one base from a much bigger clone, this may be a read error. The V gene is TRBV7-9, the J gene TRBJ1-1, with D unclear. Looked up from germline, CDR1 is SEHNR and CDR2 is FQNEAQ (reference sequence). The CDR3 length is 14 residues. In nucleotides, the CDR3 is TGTGCCAGCAGCTTTAGGGTCCCGGGAACTGAAGCTTCCTTT. Residues: CASSFRVPGTEASF.

This clonotype was seen many times. The gene calls are TRBV10-2 and TRBJ1-6; D is perhaps TRBD1 (6 bases). V lost 8 bases and J lost 7, with 18 bases in between. The CDR3 contains 15 residues. CDR1 and CDR2 from the germline V gene are WSHSY and SAAADI. The CDR3 reads CASGEGVSGNSPLHF. The CDR3 DNA follows: TGCGCCAGCGGCGAGGGGGTTTCCGGAAATTCACCCCTCCACTTT.

The chain couples TRBV20-1 to TRBJ2-5; TRBD1 agrees at 7 bases. Germline V gives CDR1 DFQATT, CDR2 SNEGSKA (reference sequence). The CDR3 is 13 residues long. J lost 5 bases, V lost 6 bases, and 9 bases had no gene match. Here the CDR3 DNA reads TGCAGTGCCCGACAGGGAAAGGTTGAGACCCAGTACTTC. Translating gives CSARQGKVETQYF.

V is TRBV25-1 and J is TRBJ2-7; the D gene could be TRBD1 or TRBD2 (5 bases each). The CDR3 is 16 amino acids. The germline CDR1 and CDR2 sequences are MGHDK and SYGVNS. Trimming stripped 4 bases from V and 7 bases from J, with 23 bases between. The CDR3 region is CASSGDSGREFDEQYF. The CDR3 region has the DNA TGTGCCAGCAGTGGAGACTCAGGGAGAGAGTTCGATGAGCAGTACTTC.

The chain is built from TRBV29-1 and TRBJ2-7, with TRBD1 as a possible D gene (6 bases). Germline-derived CDR1 and CDR2 are SQVTM and ANQGSEA. The CDR3 has 13 amino acids. V lost 3 bases to trimming and J lost 7 bases, with 16 bases between them. The CDR3: CSVERGWTGEQYF. In DNA form, the CDR3 reads TGCAGCGTTGAGAGGGGGTGGACCGGGGAGCAGTACTTC.

This clonotype was counted between two and nine times. In DNA, the CDR3 is TGTGCCAGCAGCTTAGGACTAGGCTTGTACGAGCAGTACTTC. Protein product: CASSLGLGLYEQYF. The V and J genes are TRBV7-2 and TRBJ2-7; a weak D match, TRBD2 (6 bases). The V gene lost 1 base and the J gene lost 4 bases, with 11 bases spanning the gap. This CDR3 spans 14 amino acids. Germline CDR1 SGHTA, CDR2 FQGNSA. The full variable domain, in which reference TRBV7-2 and TRBJ2-7 provide the parts outside the CDR3, is GAGVSQSPSNKVTEKGKDVELRCDPISGHTALYWYRQSLGQGLEFLIYFQGNSAPDKSGLPSDRFSAERTGGSVSTLTIQRTQQEDSAVYLCASSLGLGLYEQYFGPGTRLTVT.

This clonotype was seen only a few times. The rearrangement links TRBV7-9 to TRBJ2-7, with D perhaps TRBD1 or TRBD2 (5 bases each). Trimming cost V 3 bases and J 6 bases, with 9 bases left between them. In germline, CDR1 is SEHNR, CDR2 FQNEAQ (reference sequence). The CDR3 extends over 12 amino acids. This CDR3 is CASSFGGGEQYF. DNA for the CDR3: TGTGCCAGCAGCTTTGGGGGTGGCGAGCAGTACTTC.

This clonotype was seen more than once but under ten times. The chain links TRBV5-1 to TRBJ2-7; D possibly corresponds to TRBD1 (6 bases). Trimming cost V 0 bases and J 3 bases, with 13 bases left between them. CDR3 length equals 15 residues. Germline CDR1 is SGHRS and CDR2 is YFSETQ. CDR3 sequence: CASSLEGRGYYEQYF. For the CDR3, the DNA is TGCGCCAGCAGCTTGGAGGGCAGGGGCTACTACGAGCAGTACTTC. Looking up the rest from reference TRBV5-1 and TRBJ2-7 gives the full variable domain: KAGVTQTPRYLIKTRGQQVTLSCSPISGHRSVSWYQQTPGQGLQFLFEYFSETQRNKGNFPGRFSGRQFSNSRSEMNVSTLELGDSALYLCASSLEGRGYYEQYFGPGTRLTVT.

This clonotype has a count of ten or more. The chain is built from TRBV2 and TRBJ2-5; D remains unclear. The CDR3 is 11 amino acids. V lost 7 bases and J lost 1, with 4 bases in between. CDR1 and CDR2 from the germline V gene are SNHLY and FYNNEI. CDR3 region: CASTIQETQYF. The CDR3 DNA is TGTGCCAGCACGATCCAAGAGACCCAGTACTTC.

The chain uses TRBV5-6 and TRBJ2-7; 9 bases line up with TRBD1. V was pared by 3 bases and J by 6 bases, with 4 bases of the junction left unmatched. Germline loops: CDR1 SGHDT, CDR2 YYEEEE. This CDR3 is built from 13 residues. This CDR3 is CASSWGTGSEQYF. CDR3 nucleotides: TGTGCCAGCAGCTGGGGGACAGGGAGCGAGCAGTACTTC.

This chain links TRBV19 with TRBJ2-1; TRBD1 or TRBD2 may be the D gene (5 bases each). Trimming removed 4 bases from V and 9 bases from J, with 10 bases in between. This CDR3 contains 12 residues. Looked up from germline, CDR1 is LNHDA and CDR2 is SQIVND (reference sequence). CDR3 protein: CASSRGNGEQFF. The CDR3 nucleotides read TGTGCCAGTAGTAGGGGGAACGGTGAGCAGTTCTTC.

This clonotype has a count of ten or more. The genes are TRBV9 and TRBJ2-7, with 8 nucleotides matching TRBD1. This CDR3 contains 14 residues. Trimming at V came to 0 bases and at J to 5 bases, leaving 4 bases not matched to a gene. The germline gives CDR1 SGDLS, CDR2 YYNGEE. The CDR3 bases are TGTGCCAGCAGCGTAGGTCAGGGGGCCAACGAGCAGTACTTC. It yields the protein CASSVGQGANEQYF.

This clonotype was seen ten or more times. The chain employs TRBV20-1 and TRBJ2-2, with D perhaps TRBD2 (5 bases). Germline CDR1 and CDR2: DFQATT and SNEGSKA (reference sequence). With 0 bases removed from V and 4 bases from J, the gap between germline ends came to 9 bases. The CDR3 extends over 14 amino acids. The CDR3 bases are TGCAGTGCTAGAGAGCCTGGAGGCACCGGGGAGCTGTTTTTT. It yields the protein CSAREPGGTGELFF.

The rearrangement uses TRBV7-9 and TRBJ1-4; D perhaps matches TRBD1 (5 bases). Between the trimmed V and J ends, which lost 6 bases and 3 bases, there was a span of 20 bases. Germline CDR1 reads SEHNR; CDR2 reads FQNEAQ (reference sequence). This CDR3 has 17 amino acids. The CDR3 nucleotides are TGTGCCAGCAGTCCGACAGAGGACGAGAAGGCTAATGAAAAACTGTTTTTT. This translates into CASSPTEDEKANEKLFF.

The chain carries TRBV4-3 and TRBJ2-7; either TRBD1 or TRBD2 may supply D (5 bases each). The V end was cut by 3 bases, the J end by 2 bases, with 14 bases between. Germline CDR1 is LGHNA and CDR2 is YSLEER. The length of the CDR3 is 15 residues. The CDR3, as DNA: TGCGCCAGCAGCCAGGGACGGGGTGGGACCTACGAGCAGTACTTC. Translated: CASSQGRGGTYEQYF.